This TCR beta chain originates from a study of T cells after yellow fever vaccination. Whole-study context: Low-cell-number fractions were prepared with SMART-Seq v4 Ultra Low Input. Findings and caveats of the study: Boosting was followed by the reappearance of most primary-vaccination clones (around 95% CD4, around 86% CD8). The bulk population could contribute abundant contaminating clonotypes to FACS-sorted repertoires.

This clonotype was seen a few times. The antigen remains undetermined. The CDR3 spans 17 residues. The junction had 5 bases not matched to a gene; V was cut back by 0 bases and J by 1 base. Germline V gene sequence: CDR1 SGHTS, CDR2 YDEGEE. TCRdb passed the 5' RACE reads through MiXCR, listing each CDR3 protein once. This table has approximately 300,000 distinct CDR3 sequences, around 6.8% appearing once. Source: PBMCs, taken more than 40 days after the first yellow fever vaccination. The V gene is TRBV5-8, the J gene TRBJ2-2, with 8 bases fitting TRBD1. This clonotype originated in a man younger than 35 who received the YFV17D yellow fever vaccine. CDR3: CASSLDPGTGNTGELFF. The CDR3, as DNA: TGTGCCAGCAGCTTGGATCCCGGGACAGGGAACACCGGGGAGCTGTTTTTT.